Listed below are T cell receptor beta chains from one sample, sequenced in a study of blood T cells in healthy people across ages. TCRdb re-analysed the 5' RACE reads in MiXCR, keeping a single row per CDR3 protein. This table has roughly 2 million distinct CDR3 sequences, approximately 50% appearing once. Sequences were obtained from blood. The receptors were sampled from a middle-aged woman in good health. The CDR3 runs from the conserved cysteine through the conserved F or W. The order of the fields is clone size, D gene, V gene, J gene, CDR3 DNA, CDR3 protein. A D gene is named only where the DNA matches it firmly. Clone size is stated in some rows and not others, as once, few, many or a class when expanded.

>few|TRBD2|TRBV29-1|TRBJ2-1
TGCAGCGCCCCGGTCCCTAGCGGGGCAAGCTCCTACAATGAGCAGTTCTTC
CSAPVPSGASSYNEQFF
>-|TRBD1|TRBV3-1|TRBJ1-5
TGTGCCAACAGCCAAGGGACAGGGACGGAGCAGCCCCAGCATTTT
CANSQGTGTEQPQHF
>-|-|TRBV28|TRBJ2-4
TGTGCCAGCAGTTTAGGGCAGAGACCCAGAGGAGGGCAGTACTTC
CASSLGQRPRGGQYF
>-|-|TRBV7-2|TRBJ2-1
-
CASSLVAGGSGFF
>few|-|TRBV7-3|TRBJ1-1
TGTGCCAGCAGCTTAGAACCAATGGGGACTGAAGCTTTCTTT
CASSLEPMGTEAFF
>-|-|TRBV5-1|TRBJ1-6
TGCGCCAGCAGCTTGAAAGACACGTCACCCCTCCACTTT
CASSLKDTSPLHF
>-|-|TRBV4-2|TRBJ1-1
TGTGCCAGCACCGTGGACGATACCATTGGGGCTTTCTTT
CASTVDDTIGAFF
>-|-|TRBV3-1|TRBJ1-2
TGTGCCAGCAGCCAAAGGGAAACTAACTATGGCTACACCTTC
CASSQRETNYGYTF
>once|TRBD2|TRBV5-1|TRBJ2-1
TGCGCCAGCAGCTTGGACGGGGGGGCCCCGTACAATGAGCAGTTCTTC
CASSLDGGAPYNEQFF
>few|-|TRBV6-5|TRBJ2-1
TGTGCCAGCACACAACCCACCACGACTGAGCAGTTCTTC
CASTQPTTTEQFF
>few|-|TRBV20-1|TRBJ2-1
TGCAGTGCTAGCCCCCCCCCTAGCTCCTACAATGAGCAGTTCTTC
CSASPPPSSYNEQFF
>few|-|TRBV6-2/TRBV6-3|TRBJ2-4
TGTGCCAGCATGAAGGGGGCCAAAAACATTCAGTACTTC
CASMKGAKNIQYF
>-|-|TRBV27|TRBJ1-5
TGTGCCAGCAGTCCCCATATGGGCAGCAATCAGCCCCAGCATTTT
CASSPHMGSNQPQHF
>-|-|TRBV2|TRBJ2-5
TGTGCCAGCAGTGGCGAGCAAATAGAGACCCAGTACTTC
CASSGEQIETQYF
>few|-|TRBV4-3|TRBJ2-3
TGCGCCAGCAGCCAAGGCGAGCAGTGGGCAGATACGCAGTATTTT
CASSQGEQWADTQYF
>-|TRBD1|TRBV6-1|TRBJ2-3
TGTGCCAGCAGATGGGACAGGGCCATAGATACGCAGTATTTT
CASRWDRAIDTQYF
>-|TRBD2|TRBV6-2/TRBV6-3|TRBJ2-1
TGTGCCAGCAGTTACTCTCTGGCGGGGGGGAAATACAATGAGCAGTTCTTC
CASSYSLAGGKYNEQFF
>few|-|TRBV5-1|TRBJ1-5
TGCGCCAGCAGCTTGGCTGGCCAGGGGAGCAATCAGCCCCAGCATTTT
CASSLAGQGSNQPQHF
>-|-|TRBV28|TRBJ2-1
TGTGCCAGCAGTTCCGCCCCGACGGGGCTAAGCAGCAATGAGCAGTTCTTC
CASSSAPTGLSSNEQFF
>-|-|TRBV11-2|TRBJ2-1
TGTGCCAGCAGCGGCAACATGCCCCTCGCGTTCTTC
CASSGNMPLAFF
>-|-|TRBV6-2/TRBV6-3|TRBJ2-3
TGTGCCAGCACCCAAACAGTAGATACGCAGTATTTT
CASTQTVDTQYF
>many|-|TRBV6-2/TRBV6-3|TRBJ2-6
TGTGCCAGCACCAGGCGAGTCTCTGGGGCCAACGTCCTGACTTTC
CASTRRVSGANVLTF
>-|TRBD2|TRBV5-1|TRBJ2-1
TGCGCCAGCAGCGAGGGACTAGCGGGGAGGGATGAGCAGTTCTTC
CASSEGLAGRDEQFF
>few|-|TRBV6-5|TRBJ2-7
TGTGCCAGCAAATCCATACACGAGCAGTACTTC
CASKSIHEQYF
>-|-|TRBV2|TRBJ1-6
TGTGCCAGCACGTGGGGTTCCTATAATTCACCCCTCCACTTT
CASTWGSYNSPLHF
>-|-|TRBV6-5|TRBJ1-2
TGTGCCAGCAGCCCCGGGAACCATGGCTACACCTTC
CASSPGNHGYTF
>few|-|TRBV6-6|TRBJ2-7
TGTGCCAGCAGTACCCTCGGGGTGAACGAGCAGTACTTC
CASSTLGVNEQYF
>few|-|TRBV4-3|TRBJ2-7
TGCGCCAGCAGCCAAGATCTTTCGGGGCTTTCCTACGAGCAGTACTTC
CASSQDLSGLSYEQYF
>-|-|TRBV7-9|TRBJ2-7
TGTGCCAGCAGCTTCTCCCTATACTCCTACGAGCAGTACTTC
CASSFSLYSYEQYF
>-|-|TRBV7-9|TRBJ2-3
TGTGCCAGCAGCCCAAGAAGGGGGGGGAGGCCAGATACGCAGTATTTT
CASSPRRGGRPDTQYF